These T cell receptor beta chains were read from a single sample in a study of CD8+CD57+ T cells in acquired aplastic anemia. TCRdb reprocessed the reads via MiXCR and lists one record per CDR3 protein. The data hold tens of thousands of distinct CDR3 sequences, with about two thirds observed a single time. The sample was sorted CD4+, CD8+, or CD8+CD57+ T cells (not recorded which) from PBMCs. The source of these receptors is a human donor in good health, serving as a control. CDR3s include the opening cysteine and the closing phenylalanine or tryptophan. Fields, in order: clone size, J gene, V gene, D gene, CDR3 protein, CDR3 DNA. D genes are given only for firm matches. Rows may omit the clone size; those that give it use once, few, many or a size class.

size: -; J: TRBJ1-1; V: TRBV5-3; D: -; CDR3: CASSLWVNTEAFF; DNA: TGTGCCAGCAGCTTGTGGGTTAACACTGAAGCTTTCTTT
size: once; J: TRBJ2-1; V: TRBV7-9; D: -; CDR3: CASSTNEQFF; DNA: TGTGCCAGCAGCACCAATGAGCAGTTCTTC
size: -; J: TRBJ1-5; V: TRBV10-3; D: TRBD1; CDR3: CAISERAGGRQPQHF; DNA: TGTGCCATCAGTGAGAGGGCAGGGGGTCGCCAGCCCCAGCATTTT
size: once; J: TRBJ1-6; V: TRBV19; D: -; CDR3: CASRAPGTRNSPLHF; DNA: TGTGCCAGCAGGGCGCCGGGGACAAGGAATTCACCCCTCCACTTT
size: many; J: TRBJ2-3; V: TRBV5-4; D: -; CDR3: CASSLVYGGSDTQYF; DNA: TGTGCCAGCAGCTTGGTTTATGGTGGGTCAGATACGCAGTATTTT
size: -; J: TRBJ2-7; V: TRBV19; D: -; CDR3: CASSTGRTVESSYEQYF; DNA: TGTGCCAGTAGTACAGGTCGGACCGTCGAGAGCTCCTACGAGCAGTACTTC
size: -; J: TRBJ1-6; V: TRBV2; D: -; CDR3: CASGARVEGNSPLHF; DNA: TGTGCCAGCGGGGCCCGGGTCGAAGGGAATTCACCCCTCCACTTT
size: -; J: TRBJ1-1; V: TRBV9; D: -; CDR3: CASSVAGGGPEAFF; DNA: TGTGCCAGCAGCGTAGCCGGTGGGGGTCCTGAAGCTTTCTTC
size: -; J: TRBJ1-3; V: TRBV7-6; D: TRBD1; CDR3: CASSARLGTESGNTIYF; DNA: TGTGCCAGCAGCGCCCGACTAGGGACAGAGAGTGGAAACACCATATATTTT
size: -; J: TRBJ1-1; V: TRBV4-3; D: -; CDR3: CASSQGPPLQGNTEAFF; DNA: TGCGCCAGCAGCCAAGGCCCCCCCCTCCAGGGGAACACTGAAGCTTTCTTT
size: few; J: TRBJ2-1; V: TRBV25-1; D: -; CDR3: CASSEAGGQAPYNEQFF; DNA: TGTGCCAGCAGTGAAGCAGGAGGGCAGGCCCCCTACAATGAGCAGTTCTTC
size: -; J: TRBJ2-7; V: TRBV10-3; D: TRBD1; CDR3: CAISGDRSFYEQYF; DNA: TGTGCCATCAGTGGGGACAGATCTTTCTACGAGCAGTACTTC
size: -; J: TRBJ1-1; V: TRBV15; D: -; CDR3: CATSRGGRAEAFF; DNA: TGTGCCACCAGCAGGGGGGGCCGGGCTGAAGCTTTCTTT
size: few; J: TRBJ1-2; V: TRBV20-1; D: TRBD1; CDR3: CSARDPFRQGRYGYTF; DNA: TGCAGTGCTAGAGATCCATTTCGACAGGGGCGCTATGGCTACACCTTC
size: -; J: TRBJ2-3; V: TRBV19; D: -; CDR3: CATRSRVSWGTDTQYF; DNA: TGTGCCACCCGCAGCAGGGTCTCGTGGGGCACAGATACGCAGTATTTT
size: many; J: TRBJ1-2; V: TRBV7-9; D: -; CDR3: CASSPTLLLNGYTF; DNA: TGTGCCAGCAGCCCAACTCTCTTGCTGAATGGCTACACCTTC
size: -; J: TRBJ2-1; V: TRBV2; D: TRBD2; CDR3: CASSESGLGGGPPLHNEQFF; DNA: TGTGCCAGCAGTGAAAGTGGTTTAGGCGGGGGGCCACCTTTACACAATGAGCAGTTCTTC
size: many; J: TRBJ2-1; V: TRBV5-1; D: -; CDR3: CASSFRGASYNEQFF; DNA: TGCGCCAGCAGCTTTAGGGGGGCCTCCTACAATGAGCAGTTCTTC
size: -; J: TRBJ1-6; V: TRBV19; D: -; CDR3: CASSASTNSPLHF; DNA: TGTGCCAGTAGTGCTTCGACGAATTCACCCCTCCACTTT
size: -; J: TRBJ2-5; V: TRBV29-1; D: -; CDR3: CSVNGANQETQYF; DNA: TGCAGCGTTAATGGGGCAAATCAAGAGACCCAGTACTTC
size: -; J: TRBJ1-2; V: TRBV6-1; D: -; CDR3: CASSDGRTISGYTF; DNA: TGTGCCAGCAGTGACGGTAGGACAATAAGTGGCTACACCTTC
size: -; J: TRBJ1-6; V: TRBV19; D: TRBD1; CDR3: CASSRGQGANSPLHF; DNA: TGTGCCAGTAGTCGGGGACAGGGGGCGAATTCACCCCTCCACTTT
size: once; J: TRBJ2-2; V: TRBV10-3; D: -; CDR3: CAITKGGELFF; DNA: TGTGCCATCACCAAAGGCGGGGAGCTGTTTTTT
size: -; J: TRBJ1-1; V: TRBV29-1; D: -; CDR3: CSVTSRATEAFF; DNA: TGCAGCGTTACCAGCCGAGCCACTGAAGCTTTCTTT
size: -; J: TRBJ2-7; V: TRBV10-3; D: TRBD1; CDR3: CAISESGQSSYEQYF; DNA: TGTGCCATCAGTGAGTCGGGACAGAGCTCCTACGAGCAGTACTTC
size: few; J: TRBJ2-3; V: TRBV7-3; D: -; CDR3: CASSFSERGDTQYF; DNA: TGTGCCAGCAGCTTCTCCGAGAGGGGAGATACGCAGTATTTT
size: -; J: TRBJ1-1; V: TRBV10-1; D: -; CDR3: CASSGPEAFF; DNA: TGCGCCAGCAGTGGACCTGAAGCTTTCTTT
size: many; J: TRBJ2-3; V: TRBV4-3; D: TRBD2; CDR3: CASSQAGGGTDTQYF; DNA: TGCGCCAGCAGCCAGGCGGGGGGGGGCACAGATACGCAGTATTTT
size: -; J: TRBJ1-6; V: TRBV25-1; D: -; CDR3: CASSESGGSYNSPLHF; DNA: TGTGCCAGCAGTGAATCCGGGGGATCCTATAATTCACCCCTCCACTTT
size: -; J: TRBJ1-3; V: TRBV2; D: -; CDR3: CASSEGRLYSGNTIYF; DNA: TGTGCCAGCAGTGAAGGCCGGCTCTACTCTGGAAACACCATATATTTT
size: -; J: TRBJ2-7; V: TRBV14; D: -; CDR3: CASSQGVGNYEQYF; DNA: TGTGCCAGCAGCCAAGGGGTAGGGAACTACGAGCAGTACTTC
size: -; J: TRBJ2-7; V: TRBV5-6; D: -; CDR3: CASSLADAYEQYF; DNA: TGTGCCAGCAGCTTGGCAGACGCCTACGAGCAGTACTTC
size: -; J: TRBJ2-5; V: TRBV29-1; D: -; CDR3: CSVGDLETQYF; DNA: TGCAGCGTGGGGGATTTGGAGACCCAGTACTTC
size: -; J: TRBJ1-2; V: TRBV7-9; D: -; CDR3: CASSPPGYGYTF; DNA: TGTGCCAGCAGCCCCCCTGGCTATGGCTACACCTTC
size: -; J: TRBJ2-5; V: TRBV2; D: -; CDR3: CASSEAGELAKKCF; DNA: TGTGCCAGCAGTGAAGCAGGAGAGTTGGCTAAAAAATGCTTC
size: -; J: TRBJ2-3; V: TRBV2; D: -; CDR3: CASSEMALGTDTQYF; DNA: TGTGCCAGCAGTGAAATGGCTTTAGGCACAGATACGCAGTATTTT
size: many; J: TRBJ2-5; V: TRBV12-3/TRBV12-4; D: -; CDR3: CASSFWGETQYF; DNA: TGTGCCAGCAGTTTTTGGGGAGAGACCCAGTACTTC
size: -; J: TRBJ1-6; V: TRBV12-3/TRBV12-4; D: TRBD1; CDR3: CASSLGQTSSYNSPLHF; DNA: TGTGCCAGCAGCCTGGGACAGACGAGCTCCTATAATTCACCCCTCCACTTT
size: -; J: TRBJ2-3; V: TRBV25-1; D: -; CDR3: CASSAISRLTDTQYF; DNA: TGTGCCAGCAGTGCCATTTCACGGCTTACAGATACGCAGTATTTT
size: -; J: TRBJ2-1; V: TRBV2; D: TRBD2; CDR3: CASSEGLAGVWGVRHEQFF; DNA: TGTGCCAGCAGTGAAGGACTAGCGGGAGTGTGGGGGGTTAGGCATGAGCAGTTCTTC
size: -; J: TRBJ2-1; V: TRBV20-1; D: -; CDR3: CSALLPKNEQFF; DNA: TGCAGTGCTCTCCTCCCGAAGAATGAGCAGTTCTTC
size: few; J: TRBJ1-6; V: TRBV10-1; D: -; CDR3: CATFVPPGIIDNSPLHF; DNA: TGCGCCACCTTCGTACCCCCAGGGATTATCGACAATTCACCCCTCCACTTT
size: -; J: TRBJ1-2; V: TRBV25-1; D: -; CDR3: CASSESGQGYGYTF; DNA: TGTGCCAGCAGTGAATCGGGGCAGGGTTATGGCTACACCTTC
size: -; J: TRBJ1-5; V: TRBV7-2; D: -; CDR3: CASSIADSRNQPQHF; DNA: TGTGCCAGCAGCATCGCAGACAGTCGCAATCAGCCCCAGCATTTT
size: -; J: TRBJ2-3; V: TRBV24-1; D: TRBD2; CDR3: CATSGQDGRAGDTQYF; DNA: TGTGCCACCAGTGGTCAGGACGGGAGGGCCGGAGATACGCAGTATTTT
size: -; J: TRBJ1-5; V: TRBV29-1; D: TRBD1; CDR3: CSARDRGPQQPQHF; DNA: TGCAGCGCCCGGGACAGGGGGCCACAACAGCCCCAGCATTTT
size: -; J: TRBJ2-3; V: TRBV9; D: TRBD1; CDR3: CASSVGGQSTDTQYF; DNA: TGTGCCAGCAGCGTAGGGGGACAGAGCACAGATACGCAGTATTTT